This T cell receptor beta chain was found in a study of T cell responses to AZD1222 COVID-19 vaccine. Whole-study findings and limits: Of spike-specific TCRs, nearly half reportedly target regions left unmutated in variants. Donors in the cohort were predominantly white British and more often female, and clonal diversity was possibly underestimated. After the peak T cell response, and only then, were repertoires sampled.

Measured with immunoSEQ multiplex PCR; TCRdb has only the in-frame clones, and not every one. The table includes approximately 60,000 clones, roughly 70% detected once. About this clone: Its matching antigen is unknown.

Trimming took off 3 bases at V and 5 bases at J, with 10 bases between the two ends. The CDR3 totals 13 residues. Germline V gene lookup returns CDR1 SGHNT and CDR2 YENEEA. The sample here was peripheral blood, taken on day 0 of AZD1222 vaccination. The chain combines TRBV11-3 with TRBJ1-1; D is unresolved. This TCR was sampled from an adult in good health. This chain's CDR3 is CASSFHRGTEAFF. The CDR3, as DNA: TGTGCCAGCAGCTTCCACCGTGGGACTGAAGCTTTCTTT.